These T cell receptor beta chains were read from a single sample in a study of control samples from healthy donors and cancer patients. Method: immunoSEQ multiplex PCR; TCRdb's copy keeps in-frame clones and lacks some. Counted here are 70,000 to 100,000 clones, 70% to 90% occurring once; the ten biggest clones make up 6.5% to 8%. Sequenced input: blood. The source is an older woman in good health. Each CDR3 is given with its conserved first and last residue.

cdr3_aa: CASSWTPRGGAGEQFF
v_call: TRBV5-1

cdr3_aa: CASSQDGPGSYGYTF
v_call: TRBV4-1

cdr3_aa: CASSLEAGTLEGNQPQHF
v_call: TRBV5-1

cdr3_aa: CASSVVRANTGELFF
v_call: TRBV25-1

cdr3_aa: CASSLSVRRDRGTYEQYF
v_call: TRBV28

cdr3_aa: CASSRGLAGEGDTQYF
v_call: TRBV5-4

cdr3_aa: CASSSGQGTWEKLFF
v_call: TRBV5-1

cdr3_aa: CASSLRVRAGYTF
v_call: TRBV23-1

cdr3_aa: CASSPVLQPQHF
v_call: TRBV28

cdr3_aa: CANNARPANYGYTF
v_call: TRBV19

cdr3_aa: CASRNTNYGYTF
v_call: TRBV6-5

cdr3_aa: CASSLDRVNTEAFF
v_call: TRBV7-2

cdr3_aa: CASSPTPRRYNEQFF
v_call: TRBV7-6

cdr3_aa: CSARQGETQYF
v_call: TRBV20-1

cdr3_aa: CASSTRLDAYEQYF
v_call: TRBV19

cdr3_aa: CAWSISSGHGYTF
v_call: TRBV30

cdr3_aa: CASSWGTSGRGETQYF
v_call: TRBV5-6

cdr3_aa: CATSRETNTEAFF
v_call: TRBV15

cdr3_aa: CASSSPGTVYNF
v_call: TRBV28

cdr3_aa: CAIRESKAEAFF
v_call: TRBV10-3

cdr3_aa: CASSQAQLTPYEQYF
v_call: TRBV4-1

cdr3_aa: CASSFGSSYEKLFF
v_call: TRBV5-1

cdr3_aa: CASSDSGDYTGELFF
v_call: TRBV28

cdr3_aa: CASRLAVPTYEQYF
v_call: TRBV2

cdr3_aa: CASRGRGGRLNTEAFF
v_call: TRBV27

cdr3_aa: CSASISSNYGYTF
v_call: TRBV20-1

cdr3_aa: CASRVGYSVYNEQFF
v_call: TRBV27

cdr3_aa: CASSLGQGANYGYTF
v_call: TRBV18

cdr3_aa: CASSLFLSKDRFYGYTF
v_call: TRBV28

cdr3_aa: CASSQVYTEAFF
v_call: TRBV14

cdr3_aa: CASSRTVTNYGYTF
v_call: TRBV11-2

cdr3_aa: CATSSGRGLVYGYTF
v_call: TRBV15

cdr3_aa: CASSTGTGGIYGYTF
v_call: TRBV19

cdr3_aa: CATRGTTTVSSGNTIYF
v_call: TRBV5-1

cdr3_aa: CASSLLSGRNEQFF
v_call: TRBV7-2

cdr3_aa: CASSWYGQGGDTYEQYF
v_call: TRBV7-9

cdr3_aa: CAIGGRGGNTEAFF
v_call: TRBV10-3

cdr3_aa: CATSDIGTDQETQYF
v_call: TRBV24-1

cdr3_aa: CAWSVRKGADEQFF
v_call: TRBV30

cdr3_aa: CASSDGFYEQYF
v_call: TRBV6-1

cdr3_aa: CASTALAGGYQPQHF
v_call: TRBV6-1

cdr3_aa: CASSVLTVGGAFF
v_call: TRBV28

cdr3_aa: CASSPGTADLYGYTF
v_call: TRBV18

cdr3_aa: CASSLGTVNTEAFF
v_call: TRBV11-3

cdr3_aa: CASSQAINADRAQYF
v_call: TRBV4-1

cdr3_aa: CASSQGYALVAPYNEQFF
v_call: TRBV3-1/TRBV3-2

cdr3_aa: CASSLGGGGEKLFF
v_call: TRBV28

cdr3_aa: CASSLGDNSPLHF
v_call: TRBV12-3/TRBV12-4

cdr3_aa: CASKQRDGGRETQYF
v_call: TRBV19

cdr3_aa: CASSPGGYNSPLHF
v_call: TRBV7-2

cdr3_aa: CASSDRTGDTEAFF
v_call: TRBV11-3

cdr3_aa: CASSELGQSNEQFF
v_call: TRBV6-1

cdr3_aa: CASQGLSNTGELFF
v_call: TRBV2

cdr3_aa: CASSLQGADGGYTF
v_call: TRBV5-1

cdr3_aa: CASSYGPAGSTDTQYF
v_call: TRBV6-2/TRBV6-3